This TCR beta chain was recovered during a study of T cell responses to AZD1222 COVID-19 vaccine. Whole-study findings and limits: The reported proportion of spike-specific TCRs targeting unmutated variant regions was nearly half. Only after the peak T cell response were repertoires sampled.

Profiling relied on immunoSEQ multiplex PCR, and the TCRdb table lists in-frame clones only, not all of them. Here the sample spans around 140,000 clones, 85% to 90% being singletons. The length of the CDR3 is 16 residues. On this clone: No antigen is known for it.

Pooled in the analysis were second doses at about 4 or about 12 weeks. The V gene is TRBV21-1, the J gene TRBJ1-5. TRBV21-1 counts as a pseudogene. The sequencing here drew on peripheral blood, taken 28 days after the second AZD1222 dose. This receptor was obtained from an adult who received the AZD1222 COVID-19 vaccine. The CDR3 sequence: CASSKERKGTNQPQHF. The CDR3 DNA follows: TGTGCCAGCAGCAAAGAACGGAAAGGGACGAATCAGCCCCAGCATTTT.